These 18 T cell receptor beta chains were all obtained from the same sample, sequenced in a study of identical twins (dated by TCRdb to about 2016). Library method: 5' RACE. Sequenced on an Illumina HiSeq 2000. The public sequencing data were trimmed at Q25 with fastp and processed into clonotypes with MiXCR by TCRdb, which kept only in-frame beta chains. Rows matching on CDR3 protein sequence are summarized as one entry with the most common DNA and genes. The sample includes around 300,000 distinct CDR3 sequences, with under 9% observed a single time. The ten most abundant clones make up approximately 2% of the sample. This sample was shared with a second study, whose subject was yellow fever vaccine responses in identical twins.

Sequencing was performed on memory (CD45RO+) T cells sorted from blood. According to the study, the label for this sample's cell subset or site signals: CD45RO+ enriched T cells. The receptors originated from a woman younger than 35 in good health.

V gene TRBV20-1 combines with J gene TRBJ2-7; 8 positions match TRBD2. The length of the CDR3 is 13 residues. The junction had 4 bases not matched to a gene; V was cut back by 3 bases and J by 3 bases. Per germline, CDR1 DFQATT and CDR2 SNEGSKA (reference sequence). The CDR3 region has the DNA TGCAGTGCTAGCGGGAGGGCCTACTACGAGCAGTACTTC. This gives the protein CSASGRAYYEQYF.

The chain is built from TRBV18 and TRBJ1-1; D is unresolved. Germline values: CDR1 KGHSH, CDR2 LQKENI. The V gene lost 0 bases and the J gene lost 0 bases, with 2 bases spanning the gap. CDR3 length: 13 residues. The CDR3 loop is CASSPPLNTEAFF. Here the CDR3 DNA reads TGTGCCAGCTCACCACCGCTGAACACTGAAGCTTTCTTT.

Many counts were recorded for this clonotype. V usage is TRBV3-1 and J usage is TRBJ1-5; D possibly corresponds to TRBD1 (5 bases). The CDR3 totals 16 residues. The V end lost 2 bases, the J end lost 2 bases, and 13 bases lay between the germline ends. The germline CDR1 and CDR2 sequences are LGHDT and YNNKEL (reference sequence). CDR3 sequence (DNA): TGTGCCAGCAGCCAAAAGGGCACAGGAGGCAATCAGCCCCAGCATTTT. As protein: CASSQKGTGGNQPQHF.

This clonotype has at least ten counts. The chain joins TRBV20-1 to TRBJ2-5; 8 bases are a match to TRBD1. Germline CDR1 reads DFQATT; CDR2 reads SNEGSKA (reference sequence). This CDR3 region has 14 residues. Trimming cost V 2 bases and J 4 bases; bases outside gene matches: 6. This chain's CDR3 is CSARPRQGRETQYF. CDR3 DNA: TGCAGTGCTAGACCCCGACAGGGGCGAGAGACCCAGTACTTC.

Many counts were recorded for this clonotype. CDR3 sequence: CASSRTTELGGYTF. CDR3 nucleotides: TGTGCCAGCAGTCGTACGACAGAACTGGGAGGCTACACCTTC. The chain combines TRBV6-1 with TRBJ1-2, with D possibly being TRBD1 (5 bases). The CDR3 is made up of 14 amino acids. V lost 5 bases to trimming and J lost 8 bases, with 18 bases between them. CDR1 MNHNS and CDR2 SASEGT come from the germline V gene.

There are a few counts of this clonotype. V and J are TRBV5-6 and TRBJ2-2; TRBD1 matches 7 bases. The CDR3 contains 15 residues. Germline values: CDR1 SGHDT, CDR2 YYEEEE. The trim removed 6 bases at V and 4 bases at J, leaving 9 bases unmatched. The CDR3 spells CASNTRGIFTGELFF. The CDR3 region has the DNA TGTGCCAGCAACACCAGGGGGATATTCACCGGGGAGCTGTTTTTT.

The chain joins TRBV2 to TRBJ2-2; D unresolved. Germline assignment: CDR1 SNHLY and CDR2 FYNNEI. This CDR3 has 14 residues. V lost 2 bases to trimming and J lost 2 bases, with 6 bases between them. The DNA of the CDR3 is TGTGCCAGCAGTGAAAGATACAACACCGGGGAGCTGTTTTTT. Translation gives CASSERYNTGELFF. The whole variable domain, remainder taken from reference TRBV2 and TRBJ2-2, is EPEVTQTPSHQVTQMGQEVILRCVPISNHLYFYWYRQILGQKVEFLVSFYNNEISEKSEIFDDQFSVERPDGSNFTLKIRSTKLEDSAMYFCASSERYNTGELFFGEGSRLTVL.

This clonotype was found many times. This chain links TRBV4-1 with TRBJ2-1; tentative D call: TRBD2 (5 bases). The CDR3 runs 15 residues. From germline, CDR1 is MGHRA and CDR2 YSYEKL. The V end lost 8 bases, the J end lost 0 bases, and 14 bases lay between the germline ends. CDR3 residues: CASGVSGSSYNEQFF. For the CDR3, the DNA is TGCGCCAGCGGAGTGTCTGGGAGCTCCTACAATGAGCAGTTCTTC.

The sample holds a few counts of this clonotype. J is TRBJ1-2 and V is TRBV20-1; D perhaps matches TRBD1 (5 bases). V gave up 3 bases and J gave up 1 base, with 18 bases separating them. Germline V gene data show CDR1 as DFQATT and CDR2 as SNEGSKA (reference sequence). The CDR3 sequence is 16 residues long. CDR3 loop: CSASRPGPGVNYGYTF. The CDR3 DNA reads TGCAGTGCTAGTAGGCCAGGGCCAGGAGTTAACTATGGCTACACCTTC.

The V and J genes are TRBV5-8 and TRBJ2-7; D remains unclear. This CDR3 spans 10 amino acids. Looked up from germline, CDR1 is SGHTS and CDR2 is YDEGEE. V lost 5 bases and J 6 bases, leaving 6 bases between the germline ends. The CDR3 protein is CASRNIEQYF. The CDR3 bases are TGTGCCAGCAGAAACATCGAGCAGTACTTC.

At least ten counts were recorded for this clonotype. The CDR3 region has the DNA TGCGCCAGCAGCCCAAATATAGAAGAGGGGTTACAAGAGACCCAGTACTTC. This codes for CASSPNIEEGLQETQYF. V usage is TRBV5-1 and J usage is TRBJ2-5; either TRBD1 or TRBD2 may fit D (5 bases each). Deletions cut 4 bases from V and 2 bases from J, with 21 bases between. The V gene's germline CDR1 is SGHRS and CDR2 YFSETQ. The CDR3 has 17 amino acids.

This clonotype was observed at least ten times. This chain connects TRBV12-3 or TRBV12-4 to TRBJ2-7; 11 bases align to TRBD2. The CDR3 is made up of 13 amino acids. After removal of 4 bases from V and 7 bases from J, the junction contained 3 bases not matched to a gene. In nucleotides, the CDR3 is TGTGCCAGCAGTTCCCGACTAGCGGGAGAGCAGTACTTC. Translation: CASSSRLAGEQYF.

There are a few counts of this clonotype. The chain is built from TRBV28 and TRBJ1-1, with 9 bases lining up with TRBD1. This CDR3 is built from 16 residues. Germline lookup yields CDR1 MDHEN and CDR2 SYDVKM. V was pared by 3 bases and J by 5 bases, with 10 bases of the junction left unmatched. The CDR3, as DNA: TGTGCCAGCAGTTTGGGCCGGACAGGGGTTAGGACTGAAGCTTTCTTT. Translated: CASSLGRTGVRTEAFF.

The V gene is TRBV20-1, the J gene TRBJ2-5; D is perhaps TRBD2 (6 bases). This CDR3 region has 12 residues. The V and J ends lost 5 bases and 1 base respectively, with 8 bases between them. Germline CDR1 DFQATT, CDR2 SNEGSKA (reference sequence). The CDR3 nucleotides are TGCAGTGCTGAGCGGGCCCAAGAGACCCAGTACTTC. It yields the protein CSAERAQETQYF.

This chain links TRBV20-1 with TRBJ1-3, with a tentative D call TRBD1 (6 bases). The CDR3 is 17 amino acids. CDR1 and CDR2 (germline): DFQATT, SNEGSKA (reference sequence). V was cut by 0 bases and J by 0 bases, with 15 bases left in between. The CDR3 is CSARDIRDTYSGNTIYF. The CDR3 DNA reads TGCAGTGCTAGAGATATCCGGGACACCTACTCTGGAAACACCATATATTTT.

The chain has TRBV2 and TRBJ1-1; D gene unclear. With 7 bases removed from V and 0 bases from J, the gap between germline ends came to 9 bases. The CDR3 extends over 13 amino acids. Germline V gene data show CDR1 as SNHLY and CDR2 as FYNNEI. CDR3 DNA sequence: TGTGCCAGCAAGAGGGAAATGAACACTGAAGCTTTCTTT. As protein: CASKREMNTEAFF.

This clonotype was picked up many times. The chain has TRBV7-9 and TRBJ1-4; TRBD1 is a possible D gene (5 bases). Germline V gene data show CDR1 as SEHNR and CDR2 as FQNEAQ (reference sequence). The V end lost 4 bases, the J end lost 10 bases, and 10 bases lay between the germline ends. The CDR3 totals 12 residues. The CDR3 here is CASSSDQGKLFF. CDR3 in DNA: TGTGCCAGCAGCTCCGACCAGGGAAAACTGTTTTTT.

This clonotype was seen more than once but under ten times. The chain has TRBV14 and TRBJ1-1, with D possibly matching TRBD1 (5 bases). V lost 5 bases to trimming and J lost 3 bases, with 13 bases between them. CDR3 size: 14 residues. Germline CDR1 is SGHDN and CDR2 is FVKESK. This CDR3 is CASSWSRGYTEAFF. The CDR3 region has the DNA TGTGCCAGCAGCTGGAGCCGGGGCTACACTGAAGCTTTCTTT.